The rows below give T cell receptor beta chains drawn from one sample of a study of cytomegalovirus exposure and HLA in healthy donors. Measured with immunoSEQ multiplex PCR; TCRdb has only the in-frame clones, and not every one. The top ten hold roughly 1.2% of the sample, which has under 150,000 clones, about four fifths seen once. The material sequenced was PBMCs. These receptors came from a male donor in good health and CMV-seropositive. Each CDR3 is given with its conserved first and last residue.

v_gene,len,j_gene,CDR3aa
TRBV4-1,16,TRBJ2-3,CASSLGTSGLTDTQYF
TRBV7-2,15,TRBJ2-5,CASSQSGGWGETQYF
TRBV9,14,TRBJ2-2,CASSVGSGTGELFF
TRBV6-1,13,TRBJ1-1,CASSEARGDKAFF
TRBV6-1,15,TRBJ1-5,CASSESDSSNQPQHF
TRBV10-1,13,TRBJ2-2,CASSDSNTGELFF
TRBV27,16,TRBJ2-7,CASSFLAGGNSYEQYF
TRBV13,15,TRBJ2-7,CASSLGWDRGYEQYF
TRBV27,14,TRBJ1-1,CASSFRGHGTEAFF
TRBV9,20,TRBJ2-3,CASSVGRGTSGGALTDTQYF
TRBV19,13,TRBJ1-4,CASGGATNEKLFF
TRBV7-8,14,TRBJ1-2,CASSPSGTTYGYTF
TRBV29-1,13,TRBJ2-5,CSVEGTDQETQYF
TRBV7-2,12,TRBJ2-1,CASSPQYNEQFF
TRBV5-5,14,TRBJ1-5,CASSFYYGNQPQHF
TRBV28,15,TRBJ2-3,CASCASGSKTDTQYF
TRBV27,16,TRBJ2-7,CASSLSGQGWGYEQYF
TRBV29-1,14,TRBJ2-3,CSVGQGLVRDTQYF
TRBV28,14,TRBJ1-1,CASSPPNQGTEAFF
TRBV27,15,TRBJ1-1,CASRSSEGAWTEAFF
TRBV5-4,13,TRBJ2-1,CASSITSLNEQFF
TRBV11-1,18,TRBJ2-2,CASTPGIAGGINTGELFF
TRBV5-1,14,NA,CASSPGIEFYEQYF
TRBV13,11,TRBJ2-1,CASLFYNEQFF
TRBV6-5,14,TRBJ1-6,CASSSGVRNSPLHF
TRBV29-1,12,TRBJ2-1,CSVVYAGDEQFF
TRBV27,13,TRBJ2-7,CASSPQGGYEQYF
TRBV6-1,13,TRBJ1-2,CASSKDREYGYTF
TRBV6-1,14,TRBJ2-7,CASSEASRAGEQYF
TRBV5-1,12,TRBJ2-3,CASSRGADTQYF
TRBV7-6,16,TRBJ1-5,CASSSEGGRNNQPQHF
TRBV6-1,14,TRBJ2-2,CASSEDSRTGELFF
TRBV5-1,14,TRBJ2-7,CASSPGRQSDEQYF
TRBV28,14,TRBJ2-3,CASRWGVGTDTQYF
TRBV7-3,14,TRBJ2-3,CASSLGTNTDTQYF
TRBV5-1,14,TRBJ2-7,CASSVRQGAYEQYF
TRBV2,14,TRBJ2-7,CASSPGGRRYEQYF